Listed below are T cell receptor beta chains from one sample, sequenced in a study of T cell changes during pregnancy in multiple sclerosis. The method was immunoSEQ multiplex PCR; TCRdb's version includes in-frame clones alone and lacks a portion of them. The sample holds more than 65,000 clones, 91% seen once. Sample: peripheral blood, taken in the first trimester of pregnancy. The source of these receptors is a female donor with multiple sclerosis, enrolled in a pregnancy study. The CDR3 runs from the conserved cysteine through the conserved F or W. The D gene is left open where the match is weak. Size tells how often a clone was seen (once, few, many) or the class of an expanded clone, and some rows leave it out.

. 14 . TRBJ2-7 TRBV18 TGTGCCAGCTCAACTACAGGGCGGTCCTACGAGCAGTACTTC CASSTTGRSYEQYF
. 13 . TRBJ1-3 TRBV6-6 TGTGCCAGCAGTTACGGCCCGGGAAACACCATATATTTT CASSYGPGNTIYF
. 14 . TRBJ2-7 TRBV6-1 TGTGCCAGCAGTGAAGGAAACAGGGCTAACGAGCAGTACTTC CASSEGNRANEQYF
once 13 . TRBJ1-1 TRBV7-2 TGTGCCAGCAGCCCCCTCAGACAGGCTGAAGCTTTCTTT CASSPLRQAEAFF
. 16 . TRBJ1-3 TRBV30 TGTGCCTGGAGTTACGAGACAGCTATTTCTGGAAACACCATATATTTT CAWSYETAISGNTIYF
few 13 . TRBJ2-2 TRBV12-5 TGTGCTAGTGGTTTGACTGATACCGGGGAGCTGTTTTTT CASGLTDTGELFF
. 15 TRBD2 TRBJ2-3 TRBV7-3 TGTGCCAGCAGCCCCCGGGGGGGGAGCGGGAATACGCAGTATTTT CASSPRGGSGNTQYF
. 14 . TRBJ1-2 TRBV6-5 TGTGCCAGCAGCCTGACGGCAGGGTTAAGAGGCTACACCTTC CASSLTAGLRGYTF
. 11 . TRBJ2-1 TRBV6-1 TGTGCCAGCAGTGCAGGCAGTGAGCAGTTCTTC CASSAGSEQFF
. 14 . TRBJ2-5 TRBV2 TGTGCCAGCATCCAAGGGGGATCTCAAGAGACCCAGTACTTC CASIQGGSQETQYF
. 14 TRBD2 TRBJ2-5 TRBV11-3 TGTGCCAGCAGCCAAAGCGGGAGGGAAGAGACCCAGTACTTC CASSQSGREETQYF
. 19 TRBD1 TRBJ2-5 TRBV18 TGTGCCAGCTCACCACCCAGGGGGCGCGAGTGGGGATTGCGGAGGACCCAGTACTTC CASSPPRGREWGLRRTQYF
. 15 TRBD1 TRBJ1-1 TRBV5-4 TGTGCCAGCAGCGTAGATTCCAGGGGGCGCACTGAAGCTTTCTTT CASSVDSRGRTEAFF
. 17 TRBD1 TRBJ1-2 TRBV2 TGTGCCAGCAGTGAGGGGACAGGGTTTATTAGCGACTATGGCTACACCTTC CASSEGTGFISDYGYTF
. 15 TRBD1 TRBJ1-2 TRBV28 TGTGCCAGCAGGGGTCCCGGGACAGGTTCCTATGGCTACACCTTC CASRGPGTGSYGYTF
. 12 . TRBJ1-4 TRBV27 TGTGCCAGCAGTGCAGCAGGGGAAAAACTGTTTTTT CASSAAGEKLFF
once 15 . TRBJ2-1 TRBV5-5 TGTGCCAGCTCCCGGGTGGTTAGCTCCTACAATGAGCAGTTCTTC CASSRVVSSYNEQFF
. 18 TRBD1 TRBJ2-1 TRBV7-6 TGTGCCAGCAGCTACCTAAGGAGACAGGGGGTGTCCTACAATGAGCAGTTCTTC CASSYLRRQGVSYNEQFF
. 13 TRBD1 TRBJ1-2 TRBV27 TGTGCCAGCAGTTTCCAGGGGGAATATGGCTACACCTTC CASSFQGEYGYTF
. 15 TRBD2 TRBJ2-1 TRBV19 TGTGCCAGTAGTATAAGCCAGCGGGAGTTTTATGAGCAGTTCTTC CASSISQREFYEQFF
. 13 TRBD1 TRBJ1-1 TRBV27 TGTGCCAGCAGTGCCTGGACAGGGGAAGAAGCTTTCTTT CASSAWTGEEAFF
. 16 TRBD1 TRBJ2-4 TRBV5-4 TGTGCCAGCAGCTCGAAGGGACAGGGGGCCAAAAACATTCAGTACTTC CASSSKGQGAKNIQYF
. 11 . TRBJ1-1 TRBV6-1 TGTGCCAGCCCAGGGAACACTGAAGCTTTCTTT CASPGNTEAFF
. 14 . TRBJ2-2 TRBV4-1 TGCGCCAGCAGCCAAAGTCCAGGGTCCGGGGAGCTGTTTTTT CASSQSPGSGELFF